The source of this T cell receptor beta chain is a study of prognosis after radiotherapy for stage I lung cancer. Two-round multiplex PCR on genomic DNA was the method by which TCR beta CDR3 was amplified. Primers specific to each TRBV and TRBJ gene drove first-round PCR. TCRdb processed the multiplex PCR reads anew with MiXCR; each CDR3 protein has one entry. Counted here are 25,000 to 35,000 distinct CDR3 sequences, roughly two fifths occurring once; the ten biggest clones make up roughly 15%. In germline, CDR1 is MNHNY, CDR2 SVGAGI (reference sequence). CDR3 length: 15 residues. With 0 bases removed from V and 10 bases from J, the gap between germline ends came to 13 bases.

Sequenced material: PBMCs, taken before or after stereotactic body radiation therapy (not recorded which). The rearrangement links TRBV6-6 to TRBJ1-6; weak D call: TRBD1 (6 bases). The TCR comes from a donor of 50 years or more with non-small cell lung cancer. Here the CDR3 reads CASSYSGGVRSPLHF. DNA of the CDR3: TGTGCCAGCAGTTACTCGGGGGGCGTTCGGTCACCCCTCCACTTT.